The rows below give T cell receptor beta chains drawn from one sample of a study of human T cells and chemical hapten exposure. TCRdb reprocessed the RACE reads via MiXCR and lists one record per CDR3 protein. The table lists roughly 84,000 distinct CDR3 sequences, about 10% of them singletons. The sequencing here drew on whole blood, taken in connection with sensitization to the hapten diphenylcyclopropenone (DPC). The receptors originated from a woman in her forties or fifties with alopecia areata. Some clones in this sample may be carry-over from other donors' samples. Each CDR3 is given with its conserved first and last residue. Fields, in order: V gene, J gene, clone size, D gene, CDR3 DNA, CDR3 protein. A D gene is named only where the DNA matches it firmly. For some rows the clone size is stated as once, few or many, or as a class when expanded; others skip it.

V gene: TRBV20-1
J gene: TRBJ2-7
clone size: NA
D gene: NA
CDR3 DNA: TGCAGTGCTAGAGCCCCGACAGGTACCTACGAGCAGTACTTC
CDR3 protein: CSARAPTGTYEQYF

V gene: TRBV20-1
J gene: TRBJ1-1
clone size: many
D gene: NA
CDR3 DNA: TGCAGTGCTAGTCCCTCAGGAGGAGGCACTGAAGCTTTCTTT
CDR3 protein: CSASPSGGGTEAFF

V gene: TRBV12-3/TRBV12-4
J gene: TRBJ2-7
clone size: NA
D gene: NA
CDR3 DNA: TGTGCCAGCAGGTCAGGACCCGGGGACGCCTACGAGCAGTACTTC
CDR3 protein: CASRSGPGDAYEQYF

V gene: TRBV18
J gene: TRBJ2-7
clone size: NA
D gene: TRBD1
CDR3 DNA: TGTGCCAGCTCATCCGGACAGGGCCCCTACGAGCAGTACTTC
CDR3 protein: CASSSGQGPYEQYF

V gene: TRBV18
J gene: TRBJ2-1
clone size: NA
D gene: NA
CDR3 DNA: TGTGCCAGCTCACCACTAGGACTCCCCGCCGCGACCTACAATGAGCAGTTCTTC
CDR3 protein: CASSPLGLPAATYNEQFF

V gene: TRBV10-3
J gene: TRBJ2-1
clone size: few
D gene: NA
CDR3 DNA: TGTGCCATCAGTGAGTCTGAGCGGGATGAGCAGTTCTTC
CDR3 protein: CAISESERDEQFF

V gene: TRBV12-3/TRBV12-4
J gene: TRBJ1-1
clone size: many
D gene: NA
CDR3 DNA: TGTGCCAGCAGTTTGGGCTCGACAGGGAACACTGAAGCTTTCTTT
CDR3 protein: CASSLGSTGNTEAFF

V gene: TRBV7-2
J gene: TRBJ2-3
clone size: NA
D gene: NA
CDR3 DNA: TGTGCCAGCAGCTTAGCGATAGCGGGCACAGATACGCAGTATTTT
CDR3 protein: CASSLAIAGTDTQYF

V gene: TRBV11-2
J gene: TRBJ2-2
clone size: NA
D gene: TRBD1
CDR3 DNA: TGTGCCAGCAGCCCCGGAGGCGGGACAGGGGGCACCGGGGAGCTGTTTTTT
CDR3 protein: CASSPGGGTGGTGELFF

V gene: TRBV13
J gene: TRBJ2-7
clone size: many
D gene: NA
CDR3 DNA: TGTGCCAGCAGCTTGGACGGATTCTACGAGCAGTACTTC
CDR3 protein: CASSLDGFYEQYF

V gene: TRBV21-1
J gene: TRBJ2-7
clone size: many
D gene: NA
CDR3 DNA: TGTGCCAGCAGCAAAGAGAAGGGGGCGAAGATCTACGAGCAGTACTTC
CDR3 protein: CASSKEKGAKIYEQYF

V gene: TRBV4-3
J gene: TRBJ2-3
clone size: few
D gene: NA
CDR3 DNA: TGCGCCAGCAGCCAAGATCCCCGGTCTTATCTATCGGATACGCAGTATTTT
CDR3 protein: CASSQDPRSYLSDTQYF

V gene: TRBV4-3
J gene: TRBJ2-1
clone size: many
D gene: TRBD2
CDR3 DNA: TGCGCCAGCAGCCAAGGCCCGGGACTAGCGGGAGAAGGGACCTACAATGAGCAGTTCTTC
CDR3 protein: CASSQGPGLAGEGTYNEQFF

V gene: TRBV6-5
J gene: TRBJ2-4
clone size: many
D gene: NA
CDR3 DNA: TGTGCCAGCAGTTACTCGAGGACCTCCTCTGGAGCCATTCAGTACTTC
CDR3 protein: CASSYSRTSSGAIQYF

V gene: TRBV6-6
J gene: TRBJ2-3
clone size: many
D gene: NA
CDR3 DNA: TGTGCCAGCAAGGACCTGGGGCGCACAGATACGCAGTATTTT
CDR3 protein: CASKDLGRTDTQYF

V gene: TRBV7-2
J gene: TRBJ2-1
clone size: NA
D gene: TRBD2
CDR3 DNA: TGTGCCAGCAGCTTCGGGACTAGCCTTAACAATGAGCAGTTCTTC
CDR3 protein: CASSFGTSLNNEQFF

V gene: TRBV12-3/TRBV12-4
J gene: TRBJ1-1
clone size: many
D gene: NA
CDR3 DNA: TGTGCCAGCAGTTTAGCGACGGGACACCTCAATGAAGCTTTCTTT
CDR3 protein: CASSLATGHLNEAFF

V gene: TRBV3-2
J gene: TRBJ2-5
clone size: many
D gene: NA
CDR3 DNA: TGTGCCAGCAGCCAAGCTAGCGGGAGGTTGACCGGGGAGACCCAGTACTTC
CDR3 protein: CASSQASGRLTGETQYF

V gene: TRBV20-1
J gene: TRBJ2-7
clone size: NA
D gene: NA
CDR3 DNA: TGCAGTGCTGGGGGGACAGCCCCCTCCTACGAGCAGTACTTC
CDR3 protein: CSAGGTAPSYEQYF

V gene: TRBV23-1
J gene: TRBJ2-1
clone size: NA
D gene: TRBD2
CDR3 DNA: TGCGCCAGCCTCCCAGACGGGCTAGCGGGAGGTCGGCCCTACAATGAGCAGTTCTTC
CDR3 protein: CASLPDGLAGGRPYNEQFF

V gene: TRBV20-1
J gene: TRBJ2-1
clone size: NA
D gene: NA
CDR3 DNA: TGCAGTGCACCAGGGGAGGTTCGCAATGAGCAGTTCTTC
CDR3 protein: CSAPGEVRNEQFF

V gene: TRBV14
J gene: TRBJ1-1
clone size: few
D gene: NA
CDR3 DNA: TGTGCCAGCAGCCCCACGGCAGGGGCGAGGACTGAAGCTTTCTTT
CDR3 protein: CASSPTAGARTEAFF

V gene: TRBV5-6
J gene: TRBJ2-7
clone size: many
D gene: NA
CDR3 DNA: TGTGCCAGCAGCTTGGGACTAGGGGTCCGGGACTGGAGCTCCTACGAGCAGTACTTC
CDR3 protein: CASSLGLGVRDWSSYEQYF

V gene: TRBV7-3
J gene: TRBJ2-1
clone size: few
D gene: NA
CDR3 DNA: TGTGCCAGCAGGACGAATGGGGACAATGAGCAGTTCTTC
CDR3 protein: CASRTNGDNEQFF

V gene: TRBV5-6
J gene: TRBJ1-6
clone size: many
D gene: NA
CDR3 DNA: TGTGCCAGCAGCTGGGGCACAGTGGGGACGAGCTCCTATAATTCACCCCTCCACTTT
CDR3 protein: CASSWGTVGTSSYNSPLHF

V gene: TRBV6-2/TRBV6-3
J gene: TRBJ2-1
clone size: NA
D gene: TRBD2
CDR3 DNA: TGTGCCAGCACGCCCGGGACTACCTACAATGAGCAGTTCTTC
CDR3 protein: CASTPGTTYNEQFF

V gene: TRBV24-1
J gene: TRBJ1-2
clone size: few
D gene: TRBD1
CDR3 DNA: TGTGCCACCAGTGATTCGTTAGGGACAGGGGGCCTTTGGGGCTACACCTTC
CDR3 protein: CATSDSLGTGGLWGYTF

V gene: TRBV6-2/TRBV6-3
J gene: TRBJ2-7
clone size: NA
D gene: NA
CDR3 DNA: TGTGCCAGCAGTTTGACAGCATCCTACGAGCAGTACTTC
CDR3 protein: CASSLTASYEQYF

V gene: TRBV5-1
J gene: TRBJ2-5
clone size: few
D gene: NA
CDR3 DNA: TGCGCCAGCAGCTCGGGGTCCAAAGAGACCCAGTACTTC
CDR3 protein: CASSSGSKETQYF

V gene: TRBV19
J gene: TRBJ2-5
clone size: NA
D gene: TRBD1
CDR3 DNA: TGTGCCAGTAGTACTGGGACAGGGGTTGTAGAGACCCAGTACTTC
CDR3 protein: CASSTGTGVVETQYF

V gene: TRBV6-6
J gene: TRBJ2-1
clone size: NA
D gene: NA
CDR3 DNA: TGTGCCAGCAGTATTGTAGGGGCCGGCCATAATGAGCAGTTCTTC
CDR3 protein: CASSIVGAGHNEQFF

V gene: TRBV14
J gene: TRBJ1-1
clone size: few
D gene: NA
CDR3 DNA: TGTGCCAGCAGCCTCAGGGGAACTGAAGCTTTCTTT
CDR3 protein: CASSLRGTEAFF

V gene: TRBV7-2
J gene: TRBJ2-3
clone size: many
D gene: NA
CDR3 DNA: TGTGCCAGCAGCTTAGAGCCAGATACGCAGTATTTT
CDR3 protein: CASSLEPDTQYF

V gene: TRBV6-1
J gene: TRBJ2-7
clone size: NA
D gene: NA
CDR3 DNA: TGTGCCAGCAGTGAAGGGGGGGCCTCCTACGAGCAGTACTTC
CDR3 protein: CASSEGGASYEQYF

V gene: TRBV28
J gene: TRBJ2-3
clone size: many
D gene: TRBD2
CDR3 DNA: TGTGCCAGCAGCTGGACTAGCAGGTATACGCAGTATTTT
CDR3 protein: CASSWTSRYTQYF

V gene: TRBV19
J gene: TRBJ2-2
clone size: many
D gene: NA
CDR3 DNA: TGTGCCAGTAACCCAAGCGGGCACCGCACCGGGGAGCTGTTTTTT
CDR3 protein: CASNPSGHRTGELFF

V gene: TRBV12-3/TRBV12-4
J gene: TRBJ1-1
clone size: NA
D gene: NA
CDR3 DNA: TGTGCCAGCAGATATTTGGGTCGGCCGAACACTGAAGCTTTCTTT
CDR3 protein: CASRYLGRPNTEAFF

V gene: TRBV5-5
J gene: TRBJ2-7
clone size: NA
D gene: NA
CDR3 DNA: TGTGCCAGCAGACCCGAGACAGAATTTTACTACGAGCAGTACTTC
CDR3 protein: CASRPETEFYYEQYF

V gene: TRBV5-1
J gene: TRBJ2-2
clone size: many
D gene: NA
CDR3 DNA: TGCGCCAGCAGCTTGGAAGCAGGGCGAAAGGCCGGGGAGCTGTTTTTT
CDR3 protein: CASSLEAGRKAGELFF

V gene: TRBV9
J gene: TRBJ2-1
clone size: NA
D gene: NA
CDR3 DNA: TGTGCCAGCAGCGGGAGGAGGGCCTACAATGAGCAGTTCTTC
CDR3 protein: CASSGRRAYNEQFF

V gene: TRBV5-1
J gene: TRBJ2-2
clone size: NA
D gene: NA
CDR3 DNA: TGCGCCAGCAGCTTGGTGGGCAGGCTAAACACCGGGGAGCTGTTTTTT
CDR3 protein: CASSLVGRLNTGELFF

V gene: TRBV28
J gene: TRBJ1-2
clone size: few
D gene: NA
CDR3 DNA: TGTGCCAGCATTAAAGCCGCCGGGACTTCCAGAGGTGGCTACACCTTC
CDR3 protein: CASIKAAGTSRGGYTF

V gene: TRBV3-1
J gene: TRBJ2-4
clone size: NA
D gene: NA
CDR3 DNA: TGTGCCAGCAGCCAAGATCATAACGGGCTAGGAGCCAAAAACATTCAGTACTTC
CDR3 protein: CASSQDHNGLGAKNIQYF

V gene: TRBV7-9
J gene: TRBJ1-1
clone size: many
D gene: TRBD1
CDR3 DNA: TGTGCCAGCAGCTTGACAGGGGGTCTCACTGAAGCTTTCTTT
CDR3 protein: CASSLTGGLTEAFF

V gene: TRBV7-9
J gene: TRBJ1-1
clone size: NA
D gene: NA
CDR3 DNA: TGTGCCAGCAGCCCCAAGTGGGGAACTCCGAACACTGAAGCTTTCTTT
CDR3 protein: CASSPKWGTPNTEAFF

V gene: TRBV5-1
J gene: TRBJ2-5
clone size: many
D gene: NA
CDR3 DNA: TGCGCCAGCAGCTTATCCGCAGAGACCCAGTACTTC
CDR3 protein: CASSLSAETQYF

V gene: TRBV28
J gene: TRBJ2-3
clone size: many
D gene: NA
CDR3 DNA: TGTGCCAGCAGTCTCGGGACCCCCCCTAGGGCAGATACGCAGTATTTT
CDR3 protein: CASSLGTPPRADTQYF

V gene: TRBV29-1
J gene: TRBJ1-1
clone size: many
D gene: TRBD1
CDR3 DNA: TGCAGCGGCAGACAGGGACACACTGAAGCTTTCTTT
CDR3 protein: CSGRQGHTEAFF

V gene: TRBV19
J gene: TRBJ1-4
clone size: many
D gene: NA
CDR3 DNA: TGTGCCAGTAGTGCTGCCGGTCCGACAATGGCTGAAAAACTGTTTTTT
CDR3 protein: CASSAAGPTMAEKLFF

V gene: TRBV29-1
J gene: TRBJ1-2
clone size: NA
D gene: NA
CDR3 DNA: TGCAGCGTTGGGTCGGCAGGAACTAACTATGGCTACACCTTC
CDR3 protein: CSVGSAGTNYGYTF

V gene: TRBV19
J gene: TRBJ2-1
clone size: few
D gene: NA
CDR3 DNA: TGTGCCAGTAGTGGGCGGGCGTCTGAGCAGTTCTTC
CDR3 protein: CASSGRASEQFF

V gene: TRBV12-3/TRBV12-4
J gene: TRBJ2-7
clone size: NA
D gene: TRBD1
CDR3 DNA: TGTGCCAGCAGCCCCCCCGGGACAGGGGGCGTCGAGCAGTACTTC
CDR3 protein: CASSPPGTGGVEQYF

V gene: TRBV2
J gene: TRBJ2-1
clone size: few
D gene: TRBD2
CDR3 DNA: TGTGCCAGCAGTGCCGGTGGACTAGCCTCCTACAATGAGCAGTTCTTC
CDR3 protein: CASSAGGLASYNEQFF

V gene: TRBV5-1
J gene: TRBJ2-5
clone size: few
D gene: NA
CDR3 DNA: TGCGCCAGCAGGGAAGGGGACCTCCCGACCCAGTACTTC
CDR3 protein: CASREGDLPTQYF

V gene: TRBV11-3
J gene: TRBJ2-1
clone size: many
D gene: NA
CDR3 DNA: TGTGCCAGCGTCTCGGAAAATGAGCAGTTCTTC
CDR3 protein: CASVSENEQFF

V gene: TRBV5-4
J gene: TRBJ2-7
clone size: few
D gene: NA
CDR3 DNA: TGTGCCAGCAGCTTGGCAGGAGGGTTTGGGGAGCAGTACTTC
CDR3 protein: CASSLAGGFGEQYF

V gene: TRBV3-1
J gene: TRBJ1-2
clone size: many
D gene: NA
CDR3 DNA: TGTGCCAGCAGCCACGTGGGGGAAGGGGGCTATGGCTACACCTTC
CDR3 protein: CASSHVGEGGYGYTF

V gene: TRBV10-3
J gene: TRBJ1-2
clone size: NA
D gene: NA
CDR3 DNA: TGTGCCATCAGAGCCGCGGGACTCTCCAACTATGGCTACACCTTC
CDR3 protein: CAIRAAGLSNYGYTF